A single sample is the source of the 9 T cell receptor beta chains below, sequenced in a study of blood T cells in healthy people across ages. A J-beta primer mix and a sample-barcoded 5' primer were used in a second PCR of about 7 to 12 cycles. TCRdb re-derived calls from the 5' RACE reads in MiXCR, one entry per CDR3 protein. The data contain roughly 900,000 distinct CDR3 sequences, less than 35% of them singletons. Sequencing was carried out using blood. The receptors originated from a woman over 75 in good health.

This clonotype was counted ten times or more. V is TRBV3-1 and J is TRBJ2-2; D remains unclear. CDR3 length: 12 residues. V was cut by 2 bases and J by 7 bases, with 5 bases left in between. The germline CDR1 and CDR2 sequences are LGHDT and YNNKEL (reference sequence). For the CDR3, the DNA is TGTGCCAGCAGCCAACCGTACGGGGAGCTGTTTTTT. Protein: CASSQPYGELFF.

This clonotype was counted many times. The CDR3, as DNA: TGTGCCAGCAGCGGGACAGAGCAATGCACAGATACGCAGTATTTT. Translating gives CASSGTEQCTDTQYF. The rearrangement uses TRBV21-1 and TRBJ2-3; the table's D call TRBD1 went unverified against the DNA. TRBV21-1 constitutes a pseudogene. The CDR3 loop spans 15 amino acids.

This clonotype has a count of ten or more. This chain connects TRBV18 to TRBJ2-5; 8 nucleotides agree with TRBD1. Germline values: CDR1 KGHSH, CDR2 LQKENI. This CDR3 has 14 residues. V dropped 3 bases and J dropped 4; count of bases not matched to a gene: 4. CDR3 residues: CASSPRGRTETQYF. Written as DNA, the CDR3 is TGTGCCAGCTCACCCAGGGGGCGCACAGAGACCCAGTACTTC. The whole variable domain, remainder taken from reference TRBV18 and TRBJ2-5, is NAGVMQNPRHLVRRRGQEARLRCSPMKGHSHVYWYRQLPEEGLKFMVYLQKENIIDESGMPKERFSAEFPKEGPSILRIQQVVRGDSAAYFCASSPRGRTETQYFGPGTRLLVL.

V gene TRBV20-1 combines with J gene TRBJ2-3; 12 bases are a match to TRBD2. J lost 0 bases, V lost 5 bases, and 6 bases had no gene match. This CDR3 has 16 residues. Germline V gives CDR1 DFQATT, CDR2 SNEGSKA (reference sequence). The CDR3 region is CSAGRTSGISTDTQYF. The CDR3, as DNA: TGCAGTGCTGGTAGGACTAGCGGGATTAGCACAGATACGCAGTATTTT.

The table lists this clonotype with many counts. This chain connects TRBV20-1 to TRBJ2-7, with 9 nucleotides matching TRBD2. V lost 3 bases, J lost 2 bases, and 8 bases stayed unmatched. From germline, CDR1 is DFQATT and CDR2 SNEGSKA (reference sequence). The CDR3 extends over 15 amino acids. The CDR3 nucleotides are TGCAGTGCTAGTGCAGTAGCGGGGGTAACCTACGAGCAGTACTTC. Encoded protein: CSASAVAGVTYEQYF.

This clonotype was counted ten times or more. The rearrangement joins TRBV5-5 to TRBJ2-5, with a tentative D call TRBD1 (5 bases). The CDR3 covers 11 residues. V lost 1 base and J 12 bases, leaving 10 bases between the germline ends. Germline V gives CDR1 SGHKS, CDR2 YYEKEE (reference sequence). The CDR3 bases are TGTGCCAGCAGCTTGACAGGTGTTAAGTACTTC. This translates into CASSLTGVKYF.

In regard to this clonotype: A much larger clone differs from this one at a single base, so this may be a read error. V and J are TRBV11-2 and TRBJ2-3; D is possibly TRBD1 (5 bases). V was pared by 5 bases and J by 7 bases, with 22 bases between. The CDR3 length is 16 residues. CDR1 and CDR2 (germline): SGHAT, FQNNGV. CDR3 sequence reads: CASSEQASRLTNTQYF. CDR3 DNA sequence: TGTGCCAGCAGCGAACAGGCCTCCCGACTCACCAATACGCAGTATTTT.

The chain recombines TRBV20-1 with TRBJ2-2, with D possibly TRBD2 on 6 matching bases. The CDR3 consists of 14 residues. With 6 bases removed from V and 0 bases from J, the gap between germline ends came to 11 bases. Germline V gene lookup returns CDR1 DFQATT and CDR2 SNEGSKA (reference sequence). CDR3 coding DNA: TGCAGTGCGCGGACTATCTCGAACACCGGGGAGCTGTTTTTT. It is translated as CSARTISNTGELFF.

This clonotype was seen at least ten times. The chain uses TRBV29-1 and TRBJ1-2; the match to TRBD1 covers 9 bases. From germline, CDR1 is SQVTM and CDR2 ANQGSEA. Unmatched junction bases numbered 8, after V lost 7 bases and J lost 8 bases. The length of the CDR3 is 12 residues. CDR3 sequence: CSAGTGRAGYTF. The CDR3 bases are TGCAGCGCCGGGACAGGGCGCGCGGGCTACACCTTC.